The 24 T cell receptor beta chains below all came from one sample that was sequenced in a study of T cells in Graves' hyperthyroidism and ophthalmopathy. TCR beta CDR3 region amplification was performed from RNA transcripts. HTBI primers drove first-round RT-PCR of the TCR CDR3. TCRdb redid the calling of the multiplex PCR reads with MiXCR, one entry per CDR3 protein. The sample has around 540,000 distinct CDR3 sequences, approximately 16% seen once. Sequenced material: blood. The source of these receptors is a woman under 40 with Graves' ophthalmopathy.

This clonotype was observed many times. This rearrangement joins TRBV20-1 to TRBJ2-7, with 11 bases matching TRBD2. The V gene end was trimmed by 6 bases and the J gene end by 7 bases; junction bases not matched to a gene: 8. Germline CDR1 is DFQATT and CDR2 is SNEGSKA (reference sequence). The CDR3 extends over 13 amino acids. The CDR3 loop reads CSAPTSGMNEQYF. CDR3 sequence (DNA): TGCAGTGCACCGACTAGCGGGATGAATGAGCAGTACTTC.

This clonotype was recorded a few times. The genes are TRBV29-1 and TRBJ2-7, with no clear D. The CDR3 is made up of 12 amino acids. CDR1 and CDR2 from the germline V gene are SQVTM and ANQGSEA. With 5 bases removed from V and 0 bases from J, the gap between germline ends came to 8 bases. The CDR3 sequence is CSVSENSYEQYF. CDR3 coding DNA: TGCAGCGTTTCGGAGAACTCCTACGAGCAGTACTTC.

The rearrangement joins TRBV7-3 to TRBJ2-1; TRBD1 aligns across 8 bases. V dropped 4 bases and J dropped 3; count of bases not matched to a gene: 20. There are 20 residues in the CDR3. CDR1 is SGHTA and CDR2 is FQGTGA in the germline V gene. DNA for the CDR3: TGTGCCAGCAGCTCCGGGACAGGCTTCCGACGAGCGCCCCTCTACAATGAGCAGTTCTTC. This encodes CASSSGTGFRRAPLYNEQFF.

The rearrangement links TRBV6-5 to TRBJ2-7, with TRBD2 matching over 11 bases. The CDR3 has 15 amino acids. V was pared by 4 bases and J by 0 bases, with 2 bases of the junction left unmatched. CDR1 and CDR2 from the germline V gene are MNHEY and SVGAGI. This chain's CDR3 is CASSLGLADSYEQYF. The DNA of the CDR3 is TGTGCCAGCAGTTTGGGACTAGCGGACTCCTACGAGCAGTACTTC.

As concerns this clonotype: At one end the junction does not follow the germline gene, possibly because of a read error. The rearrangement joins TRBV7-2 to TRBJ2-1, with TRBD2 matching over 7 bases. Looked up from germline, CDR1 is SGHTA and CDR2 is FQGNSA. This CDR3 has 21 amino acids. For the CDR3, the DNA is TGCGCCAGCAGCCAAGGAAGGGGAGGGCCAGGGTGGCGGAGATCCTACAATGAGCAGTTCTTC. Translated: CASSQGRGGPGWRRSYNEQFF.

This clonotype was seen a few times. The chain recombines TRBV4-3 with TRBJ2-3; 10 bases map to TRBD2. Looked up from germline, CDR1 is LGHNA and CDR2 is YSLEER. This CDR3 is built from 15 residues. The V segment lost 9 bases and the J segment 7 bases; nucleotides outside the gene matches: 13. The CDR3 sequence: CASRPKREGLYTQYF. The CDR3 DNA follows: TGCGCCAGTAGGCCCAAGCGGGAGGGCCTGTATACGCAGTATTTT.

The chain is built from TRBV6-4 and TRBJ2-1, with D possibly matching TRBD2 (6 bases). CDR1 is MRHNA and CDR2 is SNTAGT in the germline V gene. V was trimmed by 8 bases and J by 4 bases, leaving 24 bases between them. The CDR3 spans 17 residues. CDR3 coding DNA: TGTGCCAGCGGACCCATCGGCGGGGTCATAGCTTACAATGAGCAGTTCTTC. This translates into CASGPIGGVIAYNEQFF.

This clonotype was detected ten times or more. The chain employs TRBV13 and TRBJ2-3; 7 bases match TRBD2. The germline gives CDR1 PRHDT, CDR2 FYEKMQ (reference sequence). The CDR3 spans 15 residues. Trimming cost V 5 bases and J 8 bases; bases outside gene matches: 13. CDR3 in amino acids: CASSTRGAGVGTQYF. Here the CDR3 DNA reads TGTGCCAGCAGCACGCGCGGGGCGGGAGTAGGTACGCAGTATTTT.

This clonotype was seen more than once but under ten times. The chain is built from TRBV7-6 and TRBJ2-1; D ambiguous. This CDR3 is built from 13 residues. V lost 4 bases and J lost 7, with 11 bases in between. In germline, CDR1 is SGHVS, CDR2 FNYEAQ. The CDR3 nucleotides are TGTGCCAGCAGCTCTCCCCCCGGAAATGAGCAGTTCTTC. It yields the protein CASSSPPGNEQFF.

V and J are TRBV7-8 and TRBJ1-6, with 7 nucleotides matching TRBD1. CDR1 is SGHVS and CDR2 is FQNEAQ in the germline V gene. This CDR3 region has 19 residues. Trimming at V came to 3 bases and at J to 0 bases, leaving 11 bases not matched to a gene. The DNA of the CDR3 is TGTGCCAGCAGCTTTAGTTTGACAGGGTCTAGCTCCTATAATTCACCCCTCCACTTT. This sequence encodes CASSFSLTGSSSYNSPLHF.

J is TRBJ2-2 and V is TRBV19, with 10 bases lining up with TRBD2. Unmatched junction bases numbered 3, after V lost 10 bases and J lost 1 base. Germline CDR1 reads LNHDA; CDR2 reads SQIVND (reference sequence). The CDR3 has 14 amino acids. The CDR3 sequence is CATWTSGNTGELFF. The CDR3 DNA reads TGTGCCACTTGGACTAGCGGGAACACCGGGGAGCTGTTTTTT.

The chain combines TRBV2 with TRBJ1-2; D uncertain. V lost 6 bases, J lost 3 bases, and 11 bases lay in between. The CDR3 sequence is 13 residues long. The germline V gene has CDR1 SNHLY and CDR2 FYNNEI. In nucleotides, the CDR3 is TGTGCCAGCAGCCCCCTTAGGGACTATGGCTACACCTTC. Residues: CASSPLRDYGYTF.

Ten or more counts support this clonotype. The gene calls are TRBV2 and TRBJ2-7, with a tentative D call TRBD2 (5 bases). V gave up 4 bases and J gave up 7 bases, with 11 bases separating them. Germline CDR1 and CDR2: SNHLY and FYNNEI. The CDR3 contains 12 residues. CDR3 nucleotide sequence: TGTGCCAGCAGTGCTAGCCCCTGGGAGCAGTACTTC. Protein sequence: CASSASPWEQYF. The complete variable domain, with remaining parts taken from reference TRBV2 and TRBJ2-7, reads EPEVTQTPSHQVTQMGQEVILRCVPISNHLYFYWYRQILGQKVEFLVSFYNNEISEKSEIFDDQFSVERPDGSNFTLKIRSTKLEDSAMYFCASSASPWEQYFGPGTRLTVT.

This clonotype was detected many times. The CDR3 DNA reads TGCGCCAGCAGCGCCGCTGGGACGGGGTTTTACGAGCAGTACTTC. It translates to CASSAAGTGFYEQYF. The chain recombines TRBV5-1 with TRBJ2-7, with D perhaps assigned TRBD1 or TRBD2 (5 bases each). The CDR3 covers 15 residues. Germline V gene lookup returns CDR1 SGHRS and CDR2 YFSETQ. Trimming cost V 4 bases and J 4 bases, with 18 bases left between them.

This clonotype was seen many times. The chain recombines TRBV27 with TRBJ2-1, with D uncertain. The germline V gene encodes CDR1 MNHEY and CDR2 SMNVEV (reference sequence). The germline V and J ends were trimmed by 5 bases and 8 bases, with 13 bases remaining between them. CDR3 size: 13 residues. CDR3 nucleotides: TGTGCCAGCAGTCCAATTACGATCCATGAGCAGTTCTTC. This encodes CASSPITIHEQFF.

The CDR3 sequence: CSVVRFLGLAGDGETQYF. CDR3 bases: TGCAGCGTTGTTCGGTTCCTGGGACTAGCGGGAGACGGAGAGACCCAGTACTTC. The genes are TRBV29-1 and TRBJ2-5; 14 nucleotides match TRBD2. CDR3 size: 18 residues. Germline loops: CDR1 SQVTM, CDR2 ANQGSEA. The junction had 14 bases not matched to a gene; V was cut back by 4 bases and J by 4 bases.

V usage is TRBV6-1 and J usage is TRBJ2-7, with TRBD1 matching 8 bases. V lost 3 bases and J lost 5; bases outside the gene matches: 0. The CDR3 length is 12 residues. In germline, CDR1 is MNHNS, CDR2 SASEGT. The CDR3 region has the DNA TGTGCCAGCAGTGAGGACAGGGACGAGCAGTACTTC. As protein: CASSEDRDEQYF.

This clonotype was detected ten times or more. The V call is TRBV5-1, the J call TRBJ2-1; TRBD2 matches at 15 bases. The trim removed 2 bases at V and 4 bases at J, leaving 1 base unmatched. CDR3 length: 16 residues. Germline lookup yields CDR1 SGHRS and CDR2 YFSETQ. The CDR3 DNA is TGCGCCAGCAGCTTAGGGACTAGCGGGAGGTACAATGAGCAGTTCTTC. This translates into CASSLGTSGRYNEQFF.

This clonotype was recorded at least ten times. CDR3: CASSSADQETQYF. Written as DNA, the CDR3 is TGTGCCAGCAGTTCGGCGGACCAAGAGACCCAGTACTTC. The chain employs TRBV12-3 or TRBV12-4 and TRBJ2-5, with D unresolved. This CDR3 has 13 amino acids. V was trimmed by 4 bases and J by 0 bases, leaving 6 bases between them.

The chain is built from TRBV7-8 and TRBJ1-3; D gene uncertain. V lost 5 bases, J lost 3 bases, and 17 bases lay in between. The CDR3 contains 16 residues. In germline, CDR1 is SGHVS, CDR2 FQNEAQ. The CDR3 region has the DNA TGTGCCAGCAGCGCCTTACCATCAGCGGTTGGAAACACCATATATTTT. Protein product: CASSALPSAVGNTIYF.

This sequence joins TRBV19 and TRBJ2-7, with 10 nucleotides matching TRBD2. Germline-derived CDR1 and CDR2 are LNHDA and SQIVND (reference sequence). The CDR3 is made up of 12 amino acids. Trimming removed 6 bases from V and 7 bases from J; junction bases left unmatched: 3. CDR3 DNA: TGTGCCAGTAGGCTAGCGGGAGTAGAGCAGTACTTC. Protein: CASRLAGVEQYF.

The rearrangement links TRBV19 to TRBJ1-2, with 7 bases lining up with TRBD1. V shed 4 bases and J 6 bases; nucleotides not matched to a gene: 8. This CDR3 is 14 amino acids long. In germline, CDR1 is LNHDA, CDR2 SQIVND (reference sequence). The CDR3 DNA sequence: TGTGCCAGTAGTAGGAACCGGGACAGTGATGGCTACACCTTC. Amino acids: CASSRNRDSDGYTF. The whole variable domain, filled in from reference TRBV19 and TRBJ1-2, reads DGGITQSPKYLFRKEGQNVTLSCEQNLNHDAMYWYRQDPGQGLRLIYYSQIVNDFQKGDIAEGYSVSREKKESFPLTVTSAQKNPTAFYLCASSRNRDSDGYTFGSGTRLTVV.

This clonotype was recorded many times. The chain joins TRBV12-3 or TRBV12-4 to TRBJ2-5; 7 bases agree with TRBD2. CDR3 length: 13 amino acids. Trimming at V came to 4 bases and at J to 5 bases, leaving 4 bases not matched to a gene. The CDR3 spells CASSYGGGETQYF. The CDR3 region has the DNA TGTGCCAGCAGTTACGGGGGAGGGGAGACCCAGTACTTC.

The chain couples TRBV7-6 to TRBJ2-5, with D perhaps TRBD1 or TRBD2 (5 bases each). The length of the CDR3 is 12 residues. CDR1 is SGHVS, CDR2 FNYEAQ, per germline. V was pared by 7 bases and J by 5 bases, with 11 bases between. In nucleotides, the CDR3 is TGTGCCAGCACCGGGGCATCGGAGACCCAGTACTTC. It translates to CASTGASETQYF.